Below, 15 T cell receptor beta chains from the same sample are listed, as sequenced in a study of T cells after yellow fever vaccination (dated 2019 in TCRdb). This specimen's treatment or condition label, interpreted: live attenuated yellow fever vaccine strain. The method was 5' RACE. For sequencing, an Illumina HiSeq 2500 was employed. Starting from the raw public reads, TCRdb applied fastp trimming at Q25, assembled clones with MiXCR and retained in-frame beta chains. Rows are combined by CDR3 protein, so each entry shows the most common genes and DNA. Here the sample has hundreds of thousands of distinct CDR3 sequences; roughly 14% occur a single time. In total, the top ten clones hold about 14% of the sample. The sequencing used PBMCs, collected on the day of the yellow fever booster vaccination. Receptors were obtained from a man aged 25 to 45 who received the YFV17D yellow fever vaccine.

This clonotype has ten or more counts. This chain's CDR3 is CASSPRGAWDTGELFF. CDR3 bases: TGTGCCAGCAGCCCTAGGGGGGCCTGGGACACCGGGGAGCTGTTTTTT. The rearrangement uses TRBV7-6 and TRBJ2-2; D tentatively reads TRBD1 or TRBD2 (6 bases each). This CDR3 comprises 16 residues. The germline V gene encodes CDR1 SGHVS and CDR2 FNYEAQ. V gave up 5 bases and J gave up 3 bases, with 16 bases separating them.

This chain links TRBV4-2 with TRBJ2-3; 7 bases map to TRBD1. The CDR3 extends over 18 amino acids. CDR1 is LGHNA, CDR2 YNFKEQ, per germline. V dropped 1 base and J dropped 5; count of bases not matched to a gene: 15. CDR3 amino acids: CASSQGPFRGSKGDTQYF. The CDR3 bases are TGTGCCAGCAGCCAAGGGCCGTTCAGGGGGAGTAAGGGAGATACGCAGTATTTT.

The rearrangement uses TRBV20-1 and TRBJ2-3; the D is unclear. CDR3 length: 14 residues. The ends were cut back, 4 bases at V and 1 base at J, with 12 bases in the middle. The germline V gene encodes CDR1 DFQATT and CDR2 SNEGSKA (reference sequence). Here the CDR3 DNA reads TGCAGTGCTACCCAAACTTTCGGCACAGATACGCAGTATTTT. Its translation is CSATQTFGTDTQYF.

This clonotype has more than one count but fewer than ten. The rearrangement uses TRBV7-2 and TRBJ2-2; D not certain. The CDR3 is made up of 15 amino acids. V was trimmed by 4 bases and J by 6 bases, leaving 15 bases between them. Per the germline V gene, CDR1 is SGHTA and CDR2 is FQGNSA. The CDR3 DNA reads TGTGCCAGCAGCTCGAATACAGTCCCCGCCGGGGAGCTGTTTTTT. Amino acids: CASSSNTVPAGELFF.

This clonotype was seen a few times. This CDR3 reads CSAIPGTVLGEQYF. CDR3 in DNA: TGCAGTGCGATCCCCGGGACCGTTCTGGGCGAGCAGTACTTC. This chain joins TRBV20-1 and TRBJ2-7, with D perhaps given as TRBD1 or TRBD2 (5 bases each). The CDR3 extends over 14 amino acids. CDR1 DFQATT and CDR2 SNEGSKA come from the germline V gene (reference sequence). V was clipped by 6 bases and J by 6 bases, with 21 bases between them.

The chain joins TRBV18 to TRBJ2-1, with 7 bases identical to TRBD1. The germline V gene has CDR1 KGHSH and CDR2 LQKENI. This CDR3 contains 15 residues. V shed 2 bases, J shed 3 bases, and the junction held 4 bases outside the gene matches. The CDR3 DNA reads TGTGCCAGCTCACCAGCGACAGGGTTCTACAATGAGCAGTTCTTC. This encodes CASSPATGFYNEQFF.

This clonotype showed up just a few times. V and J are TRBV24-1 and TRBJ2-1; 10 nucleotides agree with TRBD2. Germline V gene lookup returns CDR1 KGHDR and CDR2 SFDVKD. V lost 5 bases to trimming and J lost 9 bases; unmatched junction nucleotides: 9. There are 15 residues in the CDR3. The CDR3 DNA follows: TGTGCCACCAGTGGGCGAGTAGCGGGAGGATCTGAGCAGTTCTTC. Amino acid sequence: CATSGRVAGGSEQFF.

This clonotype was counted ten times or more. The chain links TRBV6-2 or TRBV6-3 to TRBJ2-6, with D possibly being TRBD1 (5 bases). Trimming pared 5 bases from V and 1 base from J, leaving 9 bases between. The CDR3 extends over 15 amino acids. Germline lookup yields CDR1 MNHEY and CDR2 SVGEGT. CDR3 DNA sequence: TGTGCCAGCAGTCAAAGGGGATCTGGGGCCAACGTCCTGACTTTC. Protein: CASSQRGSGANVLTF.

The CDR3 protein is CSGADSLETQYF. Here the CDR3 DNA reads TGCAGCGGGGCGGACAGTTTGGAGACCCAGTACTTC. The genes are TRBV29-1 and TRBJ2-5, with D possibly matching TRBD1 (6 bases). CDR3 length equals 12 residues. Germline assignment: CDR1 SQVTM and CDR2 ANQGSEA. V was trimmed by 7 bases and J by 5 bases, leaving 14 bases between them.

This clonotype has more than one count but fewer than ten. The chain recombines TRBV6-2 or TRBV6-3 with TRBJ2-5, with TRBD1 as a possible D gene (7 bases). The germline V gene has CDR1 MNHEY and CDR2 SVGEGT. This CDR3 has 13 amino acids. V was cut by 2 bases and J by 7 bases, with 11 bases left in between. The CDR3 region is CASSYGGTATQYF. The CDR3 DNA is TGTGCCAGCAGTTACGGGGGGACAGCGACCCAGTACTTC.

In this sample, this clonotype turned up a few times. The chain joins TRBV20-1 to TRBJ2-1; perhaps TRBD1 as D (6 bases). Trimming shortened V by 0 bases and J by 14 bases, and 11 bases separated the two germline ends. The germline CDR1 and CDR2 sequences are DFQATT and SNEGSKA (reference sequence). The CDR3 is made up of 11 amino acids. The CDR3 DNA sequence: TGCAGTGCTAGAGATTCTAGGACAGAGTTCTTC. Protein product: CSARDSRTEFF.

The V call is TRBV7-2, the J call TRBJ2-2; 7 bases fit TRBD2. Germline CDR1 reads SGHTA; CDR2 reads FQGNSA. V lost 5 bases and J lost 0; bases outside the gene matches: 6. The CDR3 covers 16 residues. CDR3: CASSGEGGPNTGELFF. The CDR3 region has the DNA TGTGCCAGCAGCGGTGAGGGAGGGCCGAACACCGGGGAGCTGTTTTTT.

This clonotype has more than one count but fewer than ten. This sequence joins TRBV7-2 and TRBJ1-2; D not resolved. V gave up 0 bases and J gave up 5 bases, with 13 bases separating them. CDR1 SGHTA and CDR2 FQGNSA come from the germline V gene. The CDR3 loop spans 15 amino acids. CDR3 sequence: CASSLAGSSGYGYTF. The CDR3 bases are TGTGCCAGCAGCTTAGCCGGCAGTTCGGGGTATGGCTACACCTTC. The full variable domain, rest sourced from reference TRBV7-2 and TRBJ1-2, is GAGVSQSPSNKVTEKGKDVELRCDPISGHTALYWYRQSLGQGLEFLIYFQGNSAPDKSGLPSDRFSAERTGGSVSTLTIQRTQQEDSAVYLCASSLAGSSGYGYTFGSGTRLTVV.

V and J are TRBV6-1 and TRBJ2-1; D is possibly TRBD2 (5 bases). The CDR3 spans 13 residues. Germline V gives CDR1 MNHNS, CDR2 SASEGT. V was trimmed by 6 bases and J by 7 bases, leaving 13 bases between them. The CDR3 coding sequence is TGTGCCAGCAGCAGAGGGAGTTGGAATGAGCAGTTCTTC. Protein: CASSRGSWNEQFF.

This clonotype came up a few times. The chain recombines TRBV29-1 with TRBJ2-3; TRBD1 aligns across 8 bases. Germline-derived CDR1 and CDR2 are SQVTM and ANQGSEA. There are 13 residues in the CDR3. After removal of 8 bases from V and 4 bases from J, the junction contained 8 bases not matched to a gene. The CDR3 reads CSIRGPVADTQYF. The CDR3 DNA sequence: TGCAGCATCAGGGGGCCGGTAGCAGATACGCAGTATTTT.